Here is one T cell receptor beta chain with its context. No antigen is known for it. No much larger clone exists at a distance of one base, and base qualities are not known. This sample is part of a study of neoadjuvant anti-PD-1 for oral cavity cancer (dated by TCRdb to the early 2020s). Broadly, across the study: Before undergoing curative-intent surgical resection, most patients got three to four biweekly nivolumab doses at 3 mg/kg. Patients who did not progress were given a fourth nivolumab dose at about day 43 and had definitive surgical resection on days 50-56. Under RECIST 1.1, patients with complete response, partial response or stable disease were classed as responders, and patients with progression were classed as non-responders. The parent correlative cohort included about a dozen patients, with an approximately 33% response rate.

On the study overall, not on this receptor specifically: Higher pretreatment blood Treg/Th17 ratios correlated with both higher pretreatment blood TCRbeta clonality and lower post-treatment tumor TCRbeta clonality. After neoadjuvant nivolumab, significantly higher T cell clonality (Gini index) was found within PBMCs in non-responders than in responders. TCR analyses included only three patients per response group, and the authors called for larger cohorts for validation.

Its CDR3 holds 15 amino acids, cysteine through phenylalanine. Of the read, only the CDR3 DNA is kept; its 45 bases are in frame from base 1. CDR1 and CDR2 (MNHNS, SASEGT) derive from the germline V gene. Trimming removed 6 bases from V and 1 base from J; the gene matches leave 8 bases unexplained. For deep sequencing of PBMC libraries, mostly roughly 0.5 ug of input genomic DNA was used, and six replicates were run per sample. The immunoSEQ hsTCRbeta kit was used to prepare TCRbeta libraries according to the manufacturer's instructions. The completed libraries were mixed into a single pool at 3 nM, then sequenced with an Illumina NovaSeq 6000 S4 flow cell. The original methods were these. The immunoSEQ Analyzer was used for raw data preprocessing and quality control. The analysis was limited to productive rearrangements, and each clonotype was defined by a unique CDR3 amino acid sequence. Repertoire clonality was estimated as the Gini-Simpson index, which was computed with the R package tcR. Student's t test was used to compare Gini indices, while Pearson correlation assessed associations with tumor size change. The table was pulled from immuneACCESS by TCRdb, which kept in-frame rearrangements only. Such tables lose some clones; where checked, under half of the loss comes from unresolved V genes, and the rest has no known cause. The DNA was the basis for D and trimming; V, J and clone size are from that table. The sample contains more than 13,000 clones, roughly 69% of them found a single time. Under 2.5% of the sample is in the top ten clones.

The time point tag for this specimen amounts to: after neoadjuvant nivolumab, at surgical resection. None of the patients had received prior systemic or radiation treatment, and all were newly diagnosed with stage II-IVA oral cavity squamous cell carcinoma. The cohort was made up of patients with locally advanced, HPV-negative oral cavity squamous cell carcinoma. Peripheral blood mononuclear cells were analyzed directly, without maintenance or expansion in culture. The samples were obtained from a longitudinal correlative study of a single-arm phase II trial testing neoadjuvant nivolumab in oral cavity squamous cell carcinoma. Subject-matched pre- and post-treatment PBMCs and tumors from three responders and three non-responders underwent genomic DNA-based TCRbeta sequencing. Peripheral blood mononuclear cells were collected once before nivolumab treatment and again after treatment, at the time of surgery. The Maxwell RSC DNA from Cells kit was used to extract genomic DNA from PBMCs.

This clonotype was obtained from a person aged 35-79 years with oral cavity squamous cell carcinoma. The receptor chain draws on TRBV6-1 and TRBJ1-2, with 7 bases aligning to TRBD1. The specimen comprised PBMCs, sampled after nivolumab (anti-PD-1) treatment. Here is the DNA: TGTGCCAGCAGGGACCGGGACAGTATTAACTATGGCTACACCTTC. Its protein reads: CASRDRDSINYGYTF.